The clone carrying this T cell receptor beta chain was seen repeatedly, ten times or more. V was clipped by 9 bases and J by 4 bases; unmatched bases: 13. The germline CDR1 and CDR2 sequences are SGHRS and YFSETQ. The CDR3 is 15 residues long. These data originate in a study of T-cell memory formation after mild COVID-19. About the research overall: TCR clusters mostly belonged to single donors.

TCRdb re-derived calls from the 5' RACE reads in MiXCR, one entry per CDR3 protein. Of 250,000 to 300,000 distinct CDR3 sequences listed, roughly 17% were seen once; the top ten hold 20% to 25%. The chain couples TRBV5-1 to TRBJ2-1, with 7 bases fitting TRBD2. The clonotype comes from a man in his late teens or twenties who had mild COVID-19 (a few samples of this study predate the infection). Cell type and time point are not known. Sequences were obtained from PBMCs or a T cell subset sorted from them (not recorded which). The CDR3 spells CATKQPERGYNEQFF. CDR3 in DNA: TGCGCCACCAAACAACCTGAGCGGGGTTACAATGAGCAGTTCTTC.